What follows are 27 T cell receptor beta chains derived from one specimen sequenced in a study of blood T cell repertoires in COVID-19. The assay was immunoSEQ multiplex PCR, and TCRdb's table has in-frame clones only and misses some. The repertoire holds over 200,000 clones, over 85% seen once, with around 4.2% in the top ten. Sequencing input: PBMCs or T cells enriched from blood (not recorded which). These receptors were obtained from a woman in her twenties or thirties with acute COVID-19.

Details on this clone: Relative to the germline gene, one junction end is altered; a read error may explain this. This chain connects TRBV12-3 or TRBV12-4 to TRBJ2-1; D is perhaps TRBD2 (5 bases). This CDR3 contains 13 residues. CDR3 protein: CASSPDYVRDWVF. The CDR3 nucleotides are TGTGCCAGCAGTCCCGACTACGTGCGAGACTGGGTCTTC.

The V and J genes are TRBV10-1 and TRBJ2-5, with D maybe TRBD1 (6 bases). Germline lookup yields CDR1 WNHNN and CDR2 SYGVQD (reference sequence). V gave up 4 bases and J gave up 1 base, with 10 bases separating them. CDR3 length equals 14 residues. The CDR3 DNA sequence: TGCGCCAGCAGTGGGGGACATCTCCAAGAGACCCAGTACTTC. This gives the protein CASSGGHLQETQYF.

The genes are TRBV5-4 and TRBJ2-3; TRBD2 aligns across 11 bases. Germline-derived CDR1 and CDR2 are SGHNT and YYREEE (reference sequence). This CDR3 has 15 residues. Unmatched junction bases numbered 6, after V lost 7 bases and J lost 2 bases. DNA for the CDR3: TGTGCCAGCTCTAGCGGGGGGACCGACACAGATACGCAGTATTTT. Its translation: CASSSGGTDTDTQYF.

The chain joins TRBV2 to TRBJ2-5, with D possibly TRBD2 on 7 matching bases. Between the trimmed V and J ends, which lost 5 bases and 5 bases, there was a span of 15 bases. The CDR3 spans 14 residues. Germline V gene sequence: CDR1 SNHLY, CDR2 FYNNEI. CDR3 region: CASSKGGGLETQYF. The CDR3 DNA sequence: TGTGCCAGCAGTAAGGGGGGAGGGCTTGAGACCCAGTACTTC.

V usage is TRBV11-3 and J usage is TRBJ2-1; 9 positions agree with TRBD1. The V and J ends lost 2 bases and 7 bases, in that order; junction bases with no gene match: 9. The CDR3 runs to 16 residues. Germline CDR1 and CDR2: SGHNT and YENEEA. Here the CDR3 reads CASSLKGTGRANEQFF. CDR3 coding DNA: TGTGCCAGCAGCTTAAAGGGGACAGGGAGGGCAAATGAGCAGTTCTTC.

The CDR3 sequence: CASSRKTGVDEKLFF. The CDR3 region has the DNA TGCGCCAGCAGCCGAAAGACAGGGGTGGATGAAAAACTGTTTTTT. The rearrangement uses TRBV4-3 and TRBJ1-4, with 8 bases aligning to TRBD1. Germline CDR1 and CDR2: LGHNA and YSLEER. V gave up 4 bases and J gave up 6 bases; unmatched junction bases: 7. The CDR3 extends over 15 amino acids.

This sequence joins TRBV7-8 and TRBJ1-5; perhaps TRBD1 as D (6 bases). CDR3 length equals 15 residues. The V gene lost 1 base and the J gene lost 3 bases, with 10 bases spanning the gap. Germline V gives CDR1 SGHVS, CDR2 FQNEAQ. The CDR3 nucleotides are TGTGCCAGCAGCTTAGAGGACAGCTTCAATCAGCCCCAGCATTTT. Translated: CASSLEDSFNQPQHF.

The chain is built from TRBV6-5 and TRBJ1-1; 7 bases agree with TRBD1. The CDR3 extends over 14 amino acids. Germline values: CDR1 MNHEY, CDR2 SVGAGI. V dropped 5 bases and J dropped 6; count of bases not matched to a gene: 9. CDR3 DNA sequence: TGTGCCAGCAGTCGGACAGCCACAGGGGCTGAAGCTTTCTTT. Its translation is CASSRTATGAEAFF.

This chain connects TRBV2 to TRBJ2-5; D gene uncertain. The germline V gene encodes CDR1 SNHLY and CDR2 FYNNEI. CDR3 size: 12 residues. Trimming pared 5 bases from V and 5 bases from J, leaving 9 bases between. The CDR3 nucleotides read TGTGCCAGCAGTTACTTCGGGGAGACCCAGTACTTC. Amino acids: CASSYFGETQYF.

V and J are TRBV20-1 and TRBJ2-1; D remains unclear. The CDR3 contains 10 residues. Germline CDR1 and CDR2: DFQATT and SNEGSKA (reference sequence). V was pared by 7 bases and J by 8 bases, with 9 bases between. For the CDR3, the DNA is TGCAGTGTCCCGGGTCATGAGCAGTTCTTC. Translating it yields CSVPGHEQFF.

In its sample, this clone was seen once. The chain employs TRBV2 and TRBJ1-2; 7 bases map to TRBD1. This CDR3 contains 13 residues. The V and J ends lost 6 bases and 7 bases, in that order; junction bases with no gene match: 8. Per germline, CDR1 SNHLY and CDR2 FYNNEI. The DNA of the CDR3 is TGTGCCAGCAGGGCGACAGGGCATGGTGGCTACACCTTC. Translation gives CASRATGHGGYTF.

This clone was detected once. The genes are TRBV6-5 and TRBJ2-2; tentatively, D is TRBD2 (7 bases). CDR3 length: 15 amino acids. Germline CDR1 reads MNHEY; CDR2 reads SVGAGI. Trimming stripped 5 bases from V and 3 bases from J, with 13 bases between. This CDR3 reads CASSLRGRDTGELFF. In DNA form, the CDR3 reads TGTGCCAGCAGTCTTAGGGGGAGGGACACCGGGGAGCTGTTTTTT.

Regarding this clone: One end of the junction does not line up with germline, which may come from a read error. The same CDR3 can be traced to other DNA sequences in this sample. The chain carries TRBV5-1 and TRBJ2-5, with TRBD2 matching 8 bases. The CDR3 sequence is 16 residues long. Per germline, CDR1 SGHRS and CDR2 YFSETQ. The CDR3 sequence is CASSGVAGSLQETQYF. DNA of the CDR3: TGCGCCAGCTCAGGGGTAGCGGGGAGCCTTCAAGAGACCCAATACTTC. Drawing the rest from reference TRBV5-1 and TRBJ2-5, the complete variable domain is KAGVTQTPRYLIKTRGQQVTLSCSPISGHRSVSWYQQTPGQGLQFLFEYFSETQRNKGNFPGRFSGRQFSNSRSEMNVSTLELGDSALYLCASSGVAGSLQETQYFGPGTRLLVL.

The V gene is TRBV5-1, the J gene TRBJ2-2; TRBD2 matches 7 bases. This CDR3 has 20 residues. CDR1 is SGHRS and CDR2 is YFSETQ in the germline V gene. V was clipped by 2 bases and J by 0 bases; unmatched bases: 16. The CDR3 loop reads CASSFAGVESRAANTGELFF. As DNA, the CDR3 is TGCGCCAGCAGCTTCGCGGGGGTGGAGTCGAGGGCCGCGAACACCGGGGAGCTGTTTTTT.

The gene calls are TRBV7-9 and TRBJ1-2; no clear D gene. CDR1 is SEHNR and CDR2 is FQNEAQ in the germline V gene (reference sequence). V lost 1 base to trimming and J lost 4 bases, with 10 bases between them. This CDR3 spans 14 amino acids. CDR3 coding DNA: TGTGCCAGCAGCTTAGATAGTTTAGTCTATGGCTACACCTTC. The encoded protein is CASSLDSLVYGYTF.

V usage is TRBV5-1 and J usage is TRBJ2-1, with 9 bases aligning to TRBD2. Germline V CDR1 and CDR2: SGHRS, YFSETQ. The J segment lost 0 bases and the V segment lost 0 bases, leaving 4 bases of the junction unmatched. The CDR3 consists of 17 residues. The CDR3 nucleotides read TGCGCCAGCAGCTTGGATAGCGGGGGAAGCTCCTACAATGAGCAGTTCTTC. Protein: CASSLDSGGSSYNEQFF.

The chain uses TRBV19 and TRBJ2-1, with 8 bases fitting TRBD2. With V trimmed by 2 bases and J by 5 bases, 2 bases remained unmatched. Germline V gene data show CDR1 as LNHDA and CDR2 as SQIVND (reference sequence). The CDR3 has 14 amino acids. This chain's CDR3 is CASSISGGHNEQFF. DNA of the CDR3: TGTGCCAGTAGTATAAGCGGGGGCCACAATGAGCAGTTCTTC.

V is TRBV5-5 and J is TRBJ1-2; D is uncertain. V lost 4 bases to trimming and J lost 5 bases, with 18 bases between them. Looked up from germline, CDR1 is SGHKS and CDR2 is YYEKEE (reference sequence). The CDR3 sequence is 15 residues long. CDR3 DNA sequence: TGTGCCAGCAGCCCGGCCTCACCGGGTGGGTATGGCTACACCTTC. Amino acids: CASSPASPGGYGYTF.

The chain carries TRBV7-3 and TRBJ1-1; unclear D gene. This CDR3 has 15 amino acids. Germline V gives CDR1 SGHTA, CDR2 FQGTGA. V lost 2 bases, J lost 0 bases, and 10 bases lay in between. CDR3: CASSLSSSMNTEAFF. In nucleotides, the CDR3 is TGTGCCAGCAGCTTATCCTCTAGCATGAACACTGAAGCTTTCTTT.

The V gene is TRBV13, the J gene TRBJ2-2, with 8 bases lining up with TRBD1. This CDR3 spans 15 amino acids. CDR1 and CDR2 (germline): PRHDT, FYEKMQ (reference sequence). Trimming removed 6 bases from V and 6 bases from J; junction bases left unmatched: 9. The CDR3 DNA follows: TGTGCCAGCAGTATCACGACAGGGGTCCCCGGGGAGCTGTTTTTT. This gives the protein CASSITTGVPGELFF.

The CDR3 DNA sequence: TGTGCCAGCACTTCAGGGACAGGGGGCTACAATGAGCAGTTCTTC. Protein product: CASTSGTGGYNEQFF. V gene TRBV28 combines with J gene TRBJ2-1, with TRBD1 matching over 11 bases. The V gene end was trimmed by 7 bases and the J gene end by 3 bases; junction bases not matched to a gene: 5. CDR3 length equals 15 residues. The germline CDR1 and CDR2 sequences are MDHEN and SYDVKM.

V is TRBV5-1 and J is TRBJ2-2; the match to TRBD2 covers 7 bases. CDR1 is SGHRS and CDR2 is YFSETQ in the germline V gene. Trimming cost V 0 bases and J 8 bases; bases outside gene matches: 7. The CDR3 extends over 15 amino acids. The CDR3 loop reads CASSLGDYQLGELFF. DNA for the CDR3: TGCGCCAGCAGCTTGGGGGACTACCAATTAGGGGAGCTGTTTTTT.

The CDR3 sequence: CASSLVLAGTEQYF. As DNA, the CDR3 is TGTGCCAGCAGCTTAGTTCTAGCGGGGACTGAGCAGTACTTC. This chain uses TRBV7-9 with TRBJ2-7; TRBD2 aligns across 9 bases. Germline CDR1 is SEHNR and CDR2 is FQNEAQ (reference sequence). Trimming removed 1 base from V and 7 bases from J; junction bases left unmatched: 5. This CDR3 contains 14 residues.

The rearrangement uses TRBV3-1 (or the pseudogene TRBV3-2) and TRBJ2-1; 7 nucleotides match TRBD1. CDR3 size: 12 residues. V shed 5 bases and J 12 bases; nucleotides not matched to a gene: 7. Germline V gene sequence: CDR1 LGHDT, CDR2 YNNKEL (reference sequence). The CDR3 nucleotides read TGTGCCAGCAGCACCCGGACAGGAGGGCAGTTCTTC. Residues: CASSTRTGGQFF.

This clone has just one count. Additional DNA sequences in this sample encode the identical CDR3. The CDR3 protein is CASSIGGNTEAFF. CDR3 bases: TGTGCCAGTAGTATAGGCGGGAACACTGAAGCTTTCTTT. V and J are TRBV19 and TRBJ1-1; no clear D. Deletions cut 1 base from V and 1 base from J, with 4 bases between. The CDR3 runs to 13 residues. Germline CDR1 and CDR2: LNHDA and SQIVND (reference sequence).

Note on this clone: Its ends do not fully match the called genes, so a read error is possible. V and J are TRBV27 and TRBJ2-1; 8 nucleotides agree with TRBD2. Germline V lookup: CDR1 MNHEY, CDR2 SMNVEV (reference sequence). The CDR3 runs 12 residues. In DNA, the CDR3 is TGTGCCAGCAGTTATTCCGGGACTAGTCCGCTCTTC. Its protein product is CASSYSGTSPLF.

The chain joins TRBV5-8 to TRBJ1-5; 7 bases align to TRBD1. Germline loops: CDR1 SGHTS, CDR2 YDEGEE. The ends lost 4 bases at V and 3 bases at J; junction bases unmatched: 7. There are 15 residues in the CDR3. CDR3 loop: CASSKGTVNNQPQHF. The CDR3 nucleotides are TGTGCCAGCAGCAAGGGGACAGTAAACAATCAGCCCCAGCATTTT.